This TCR beta chain was captured in a study of regulatory T cells in long-lasting Graves disease. Study outcomes and limitations: Analyses excluded thyroid tissue, covering peripheral blood alone.

Time point denoted: newly diagnosed GD, antithyroid drugs for less than 3 months. PBMCs were the source of the RNA used for TCR sequencing. Patients of an endocrinology department in Xi'an, China, were included. Regarding this clonotype: The antigen is undetermined.

Germline CDR1 is PRHDT and CDR2 is FYEKMQ (reference sequence). This CDR3 has 17 amino acids. V lost 2 bases, J lost 5 bases, and 12 bases stayed unmatched. According to the study, TCR beta libraries were built with iRepertoire HTBI primers and CDR3-region Arm-PCR. MiXCR, applied by TCRdb to the multiplex PCR reads, yields one record per CDR3 protein. The table includes some 600,000 distinct CDR3 sequences, about 16% detected once. These sequences were also reported in another study, on T cells in Graves' hyperthyroidism and ophthalmopathy.

This material consisted of peripheral blood mononuclear cells (PBMCs), taken at new diagnosis, from a patient treated with antithyroid drugs. The receptor comes from a man younger than 30 with Graves disease. The chain combines TRBV13 with TRBJ2-7; 10 bases fit TRBD2. The CDR3 DNA reads as TGTGCCAGCAGCTTACAGGGCGGCGGGCTAGCGGGAGACGAGCAGTACTTC. Protein sequence: CASSLQGGGLAGDEQYF.